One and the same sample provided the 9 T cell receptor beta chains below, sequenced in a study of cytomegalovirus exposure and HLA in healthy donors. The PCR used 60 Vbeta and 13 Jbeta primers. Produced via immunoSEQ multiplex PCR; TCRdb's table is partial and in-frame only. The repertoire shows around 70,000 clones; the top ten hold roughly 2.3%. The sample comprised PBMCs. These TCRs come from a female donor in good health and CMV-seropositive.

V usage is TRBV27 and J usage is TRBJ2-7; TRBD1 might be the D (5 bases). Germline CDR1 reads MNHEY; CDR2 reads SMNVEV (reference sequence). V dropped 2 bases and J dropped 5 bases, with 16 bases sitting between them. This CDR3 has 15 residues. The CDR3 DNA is TGTGCCAGCAGTTTAAGCTCGCCAGGGTTCCACGAGCAGTACTTC. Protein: CASSLSSPGFHEQYF.

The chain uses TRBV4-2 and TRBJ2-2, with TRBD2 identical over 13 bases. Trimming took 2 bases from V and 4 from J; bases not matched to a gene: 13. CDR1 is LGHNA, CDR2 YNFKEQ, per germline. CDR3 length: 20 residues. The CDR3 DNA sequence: TGTGCCAGCAGCCAATACCTGACTAGCGGGGGGCAAGGGGGCACCGGGGAGCTGTTTTTT. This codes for CASSQYLTSGGQGGTGELFF.

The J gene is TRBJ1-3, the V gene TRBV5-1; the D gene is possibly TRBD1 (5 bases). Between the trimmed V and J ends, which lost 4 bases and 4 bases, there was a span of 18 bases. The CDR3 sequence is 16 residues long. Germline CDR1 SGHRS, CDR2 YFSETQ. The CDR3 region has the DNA TGCGCCAGCAGCAGAAATACAGGCAACTCCGGAAACACCATATATTTT. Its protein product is CASSRNTGNSGNTIYF.

Here the CDR3 reads CASSLGQVGDGYTF. DNA for the CDR3: TGTGCCAGCAGCTTAGGACAGGTTGGCGATGGCTACACCTTC. This chain connects TRBV7-9 to TRBJ1-2, with D possibly being TRBD1 (6 bases). Germline V gives CDR1 SEHNR, CDR2 FQNEAQ (reference sequence). V was shortened by 1 base and J by 6 bases, with 12 bases between the two germline ends. The CDR3 consists of 14 residues.

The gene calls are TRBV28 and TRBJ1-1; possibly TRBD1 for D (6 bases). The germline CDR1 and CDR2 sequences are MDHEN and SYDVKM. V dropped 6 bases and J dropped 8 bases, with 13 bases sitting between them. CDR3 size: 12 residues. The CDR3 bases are TGTGCCAGCAGCCAGGGGTTAACAGAAGCTTTCTTT. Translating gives CASSQGLTEAFF. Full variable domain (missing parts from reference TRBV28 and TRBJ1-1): DVKVTQSSRYLVKRTGEKVFLECVQDMDHENMFWYRQDPGLGLRLIYFSYDVKMKEKGDIPEGYSVSREKKERFSLILESASTNQTSMYLCASSQGLTEAFFGQGTRLTVV.

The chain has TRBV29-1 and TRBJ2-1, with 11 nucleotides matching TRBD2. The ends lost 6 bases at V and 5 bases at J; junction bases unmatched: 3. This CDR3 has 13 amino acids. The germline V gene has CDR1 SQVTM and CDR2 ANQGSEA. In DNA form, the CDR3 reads TGCAGCGTCGTAGCGGGGGGGCACAATGAGCAGTTCTTC. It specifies CSVVAGGHNEQFF.

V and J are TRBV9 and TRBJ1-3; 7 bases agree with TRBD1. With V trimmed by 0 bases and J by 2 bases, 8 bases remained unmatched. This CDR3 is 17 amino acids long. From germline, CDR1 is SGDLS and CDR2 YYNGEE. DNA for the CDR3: TGTGCCAGCAGCGTAGTCGAGGGGGCACCCCCTGGAAACACCATATATTTT. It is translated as CASSVVEGAPPGNTIYF.

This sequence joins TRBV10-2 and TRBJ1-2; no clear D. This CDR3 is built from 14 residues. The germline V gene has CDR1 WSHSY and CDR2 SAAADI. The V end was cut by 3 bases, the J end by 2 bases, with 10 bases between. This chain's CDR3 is CASSDVSTNYGYTF. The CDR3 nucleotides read TGCGCCAGCAGTGACGTATCCACAAACTATGGCTACACCTTC.

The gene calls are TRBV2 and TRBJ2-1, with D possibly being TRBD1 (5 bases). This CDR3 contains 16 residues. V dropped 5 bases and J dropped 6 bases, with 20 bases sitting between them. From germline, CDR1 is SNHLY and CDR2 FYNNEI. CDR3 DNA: TGTGCCAGCAGTCGACTGGGCCAGGGCACTACCAATGAGCAGTTCTTC. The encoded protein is CASSRLGQGTTNEQFF.